This record covers a single T cell receptor (beta chain). The antigen remains undetermined. In replicate PCRs of sorted subsets, roughly 190 ng DNA, about 30,000 T cell genomes, was used. The repertoire was sequenced with immunoSEQ multiplex PCR; TCRdb's copy has only in-frame clones and lacks some. Of more than 1.2 million clones in the sample, approximately 98.5% were seen once. The sample originates from a study of shared clonotypes between healthy human individuals. Overall study findings and caveats: Although depth was large, rarefaction showed that sequencing of the sorted subsets was incomplete. Sharing across a handful of donors was seen in about 5% of naive CD4 clonotypes.

The ends lost 4 bases at V and 7 bases at J; junction bases unmatched: 12. In germline, CDR1 is SGDLS, CDR2 YYNGEE. CDR3 size: 16 residues. The TCR was taken from a young man in good health. The chain couples TRBV9 to TRBJ1-4; 8 bases align to TRBD1. The source material was naive CD4+ T cells sorted from blood. Sample subset: CD45RA+ positively selected. CDR3 amino acids: CASSPFSGTGLEKLFF. DNA of the CDR3: TGTGCCAGCAGCCCTTTCAGCGGGACAGGCCTTGAAAAACTGTTTTTT.